This T cell receptor beta chain was observed in a study of T cell responses to AZD1222 COVID-19 vaccine. Overall study findings and caveats: Only a handful of individuals given AZD1222 were seropositive at baseline.

The repertoire was sequenced with immunoSEQ multiplex PCR; TCRdb's copy has only in-frame clones and lacks some. The table includes 100,000 to 130,000 clones, around 90% detected once. Trimming at V came to 10 bases and at J to 0 bases, leaving 12 bases not matched to a gene. The germline V gene encodes CDR1 SGHNT and CDR2 YYREEE (reference sequence). The CDR3 is 16 amino acids. With regard to this clone: Its antigen is not identified.

The V call is TRBV5-4, the J call TRBJ2-2; 7 bases agree with TRBD1. The sequence was obtained from an adult in good health. The sample here was peripheral blood, taken on day 0 of AZD1222 vaccination. The CDR3 bases are TGTGCCGCTCGTACGGGACAGCTAACGAACACCGGGGAGCTGTTTTTT. It encodes CAARTGQLTNTGELFF.